What follows are 17 T cell receptor beta chains derived from one specimen sequenced in a study of blood T cell repertoires in COVID-19. TCRdb's table, derived via immunoSEQ multiplex PCR, lists solely in-frame clones and lacks some. The sample gives 120,000 to 150,000 clones, about three quarters of which show up once; 16% is in the top ten. Material for sequencing was peripheral blood. These receptors were obtained from a man between 50 and 59 years old with acute or convalescent COVID-19.

This clone has just one count. The chain links TRBV12-5 to TRBJ2-2; 10 bases align to TRBD2. Germline V gene lookup returns CDR1 LGHNT and CDR2 FRNRAP. The V gene end was trimmed by 4 bases and the J gene end by 3 bases; junction bases not matched to a gene: 2. CDR3 length: 15 residues. The CDR3, as DNA: TGTGCTAGTGGTTACGGACTAGCGGACACCGGGGAGCTGTTTTTT. Translation: CASGYGLADTGELFF.

This clone appeared many times. The CDR3, as DNA: TGCGCCAGCAGCGATCCAACCATGGACAGGGAAGAAGCTTTCTTT. This encodes CASSDPTMDREEAFF. This sequence joins TRBV4-1 and TRBJ1-1; TRBD1 agrees at 8 bases. Germline V gene lookup returns CDR1 MGHRA and CDR2 YSYEKL. V lost 5 bases and J lost 8; bases outside the gene matches: 13. There are 15 residues in the CDR3.

The rearrangement links TRBV28 to TRBJ1-6, with TRBD1 matching 8 bases. The CDR3 is 16 amino acids. CDR1 and CDR2 (germline): MDHEN, SYDVKM. Trimming at V came to 6 bases and at J to 6 bases, leaving 10 bases not matched to a gene. CDR3 loop: CASSVTGTGGNSPLHF. In nucleotides, the CDR3 is TGTGCCAGCAGCGTAACCGGGACAGGTGGTAATTCACCCCTCCACTTT. The variable domain in full, with the rest retrieved from reference TRBV28 and TRBJ1-6, is DVKVTQSSRYLVKRTGEKVFLECVQDMDHENMFWYRQDPGLGLRLIYFSYDVKMKEKGDIPEGYSVSREKKERFSLILESASTNQTSMYLCASSVTGTGGNSPLHFGNGTRLTVT.

The gene calls are TRBV30 and TRBJ1-3; 7 nucleotides align to TRBD1. The trim removed 3 bases at V and 4 bases at J, leaving 3 bases unmatched. Germline CDR1 is GTSNPN and CDR2 is SVGIG (reference sequence). The CDR3 is made up of 13 amino acids. CDR3 region: CAWSRGTGNTIYF. As DNA, the CDR3 is TGTGCCTGGAGCAGGGGGACGGGAAACACCATATATTTT.

This clone was picked up a small number of times. The genes are TRBV19 and TRBJ2-2; D may be TRBD1 (6 bases). Trimming left V 4 bases short and J 2 bases short, with 8 bases between. Germline loops: CDR1 LNHDA, CDR2 SQIVND (reference sequence). The CDR3 consists of 14 residues. The CDR3 nucleotides are TGTGCCAGTAGTACGGGACAAAACACCGGGGAGCTGTTTTTT. Protein product: CASSTGQNTGELFF.

The CDR3 DNA sequence: TGCAGCGTTGGACGGACAATGAACACTGAAGCTTTCTTT. Translated: CSVGRTMNTEAFF. The V call is TRBV29-1, the J call TRBJ1-1, with D perhaps TRBD1 (5 bases). The CDR3 consists of 13 residues. Trimming took off 4 bases at V and 0 bases at J, with 9 bases between the two ends. From germline, CDR1 is SQVTM and CDR2 ANQGSEA.

This clone was counted a single time. The rearrangement links TRBV5-1 to TRBJ2-2, with D hard to call. The CDR3 length is 12 residues. CDR1 is SGHRS, CDR2 YFSETQ, per germline. V lost 0 bases, J lost 6 bases, and 3 bases lay in between. The CDR3 is CASSLVAGELFF. The CDR3 region has the DNA TGCGCCAGCAGCTTGGTCGCCGGGGAGCTGTTTTTT.

The genes are TRBV3-1 (or the pseudogene TRBV3-2) and TRBJ2-3; TRBD2 aligns across 7 bases. The ends lost 5 bases at V and 0 bases at J; junction bases unmatched: 8. The CDR3 is made up of 16 amino acids. Germline V gene sequence: CDR1 LGHDT, CDR2 YNNKEL (reference sequence). The CDR3 sequence is CASSLGLHSSTDTQYF. The DNA of the CDR3 is TGTGCCAGCAGCTTGGGACTACATTCTAGCACAGATACGCAGTATTTT.

This chain joins TRBV5-1 and TRBJ1-4, with D tentatively TRBD1 (6 bases). Between the trimmed V and J ends, which lost 0 bases and 6 bases, there was a span of 12 bases. Germline V lookup: CDR1 SGHRS, CDR2 YFSETQ. This CDR3 has 15 amino acids. DNA for the CDR3: TGCGCCAGCAGCTTGGAGGCGGGGGCGTATGAAAAACTGTTTTTT. The encoded protein is CASSLEAGAYEKLFF.

The V call is TRBV7-9, the J call TRBJ1-3, with D perhaps matching TRBD1 (5 bases). Germline V gene sequence: CDR1 SEHNR, CDR2 FQNEAQ (reference sequence). The CDR3 is 13 residues long. Trimming stripped 8 bases from V and 4 bases from J, with 12 bases between. CDR3 protein: CASAREGGNTIYF. Here the CDR3 DNA reads TGTGCCAGCGCACGGGAGGGGGGAAACACCATATATTTT.

This clone has just one count. V usage is TRBV29-1 and J usage is TRBJ1-2; 10 nucleotides line up with TRBD1. This CDR3 is 14 amino acids long. J lost 8 bases, V lost 6 bases, and 12 bases had no gene match. Germline CDR1 reads SQVTM; CDR2 reads ANQGSEA. The CDR3 sequence: CSVFSGDRGRGYTF. The CDR3 DNA reads as TGCAGCGTATTTTCTGGGGACAGGGGAAGAGGCTACACCTTC.

The genes are TRBV5-1 and TRBJ1-4, with 9 bases fitting TRBD1. The CDR3 totals 16 residues. The V segment lost 1 base and the J segment 6 bases; nucleotides outside the gene matches: 7. Germline V lookup: CDR1 SGHRS, CDR2 YFSETQ. CDR3 sequence reads: CASSLRSGTGHEKLFF. CDR3 DNA sequence: TGCGCCAGCAGCTTGCGATCCGGGACAGGGCATGAAAAACTGTTTTTT.

The chain joins TRBV2 to TRBJ1-6, with TRBD1 matching over 9 bases. Germline-derived CDR1 and CDR2 are SNHLY and FYNNEI. V gave up 9 bases and J gave up 6 bases; unmatched junction bases: 18. This CDR3 region has 18 residues. DNA of the CDR3: TGTGCCAGAAACCTCCCCACAGGGGGCTTTGAGTTTAATTCACCCCTCCACTTT. Residues: CARNLPTGGFEFNSPLHF.

DNA of the CDR3: TGTGCCAGCAGTGTCGGGACAGGGGTGCGTGGCTACACCTTC. Translation gives CASSVGTGVRGYTF. The rearrangement uses TRBV2 and TRBJ1-2; 10 nucleotides align to TRBD1. Germline loops: CDR1 SNHLY, CDR2 FYNNEI. This CDR3 comprises 14 residues. Unmatched junction bases numbered 6, after V lost 4 bases and J lost 7 bases.

The sample holds one count of this clone. This chain uses TRBV2 with TRBJ1-5, with TRBD1 as a possible D gene (5 bases). Per germline, CDR1 SNHLY and CDR2 FYNNEI. The CDR3 spans 14 residues. V lost 5 bases and J lost 4, with 12 bases in between. The CDR3 DNA sequence: TGTGCCAGCAGTTCTGGGGGGGGGAATCAGCCCCAGCATTTT. Translated: CASSSGGGNQPQHF.

The chain is built from TRBV18 and TRBJ2-7; 8 nucleotides line up with TRBD1. There are 14 residues in the CDR3. The J segment lost 3 bases and the V segment lost 3 bases, leaving 4 bases of the junction unmatched. Germline lookup yields CDR1 KGHSH and CDR2 LQKENI. The CDR3: CASSPRTGSYEQYF. CDR3 DNA sequence: TGTGCCAGCTCACCCCGGACAGGGAGCTACGAGCAGTACTTC.

This clone appeared a few times. The chain couples TRBV2 to TRBJ1-2; no firm D call. Germline loops: CDR1 SNHLY, CDR2 FYNNEI. V shed 3 bases and J shed 3 bases, with 8 bases lying between them. The CDR3 is 13 residues long. The CDR3, as DNA: TGTGCCAGCAGTGAGAGGTTGGACTATGGCTACACCTTC. It yields the protein CASSERLDYGYTF.